The clone carrying this T cell receptor (beta chain) turned up a few times. What it binds is unknown. The sample is drawn from a study of response to subunit inactivated influenza vaccine. Study-level results: The authors proposed limited new T cell recruitment per seasonal influenza vaccination.

Each CDR3 protein is one row after TCRdb ran MiXCR on the RT-PCR reads. The profile shows hundreds of thousands of distinct CDR3 sequences, approximately 24% of them singletons. The V gene end was trimmed by 6 bases and the J gene end by 5 bases; junction bases not matched to a gene: 10. Germline lookup yields CDR1 DFQATT and CDR2 SNEGSKA (reference sequence). This CDR3 is built from 14 residues. The chain carries TRBV20-1 and TRBJ2-5; 9 bases map to TRBD2. The source is a man between 50 and 59 years old who received an inactivated influenza vaccine. This sample comprised CD4+ T cells sorted from PBMCs, obtained about 5 days after vaccination. CDR3 in DNA: TGCAGTGCGGGAAGAGCGGGAGGCAAGGAGACCCAGTACTTC. Translated: CSAGRAGGKETQYF.